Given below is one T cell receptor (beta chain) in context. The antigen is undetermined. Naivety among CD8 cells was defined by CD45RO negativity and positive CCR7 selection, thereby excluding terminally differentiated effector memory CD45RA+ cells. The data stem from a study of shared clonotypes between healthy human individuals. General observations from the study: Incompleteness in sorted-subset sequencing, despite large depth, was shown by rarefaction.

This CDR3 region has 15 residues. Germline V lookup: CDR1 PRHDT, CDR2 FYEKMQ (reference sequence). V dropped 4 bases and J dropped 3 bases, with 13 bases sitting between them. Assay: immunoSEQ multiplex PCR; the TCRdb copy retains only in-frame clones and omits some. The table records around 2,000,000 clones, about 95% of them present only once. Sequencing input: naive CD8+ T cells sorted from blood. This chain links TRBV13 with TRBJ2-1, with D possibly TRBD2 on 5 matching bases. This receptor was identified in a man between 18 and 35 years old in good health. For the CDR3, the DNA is TGTGCCAGCAGCTGGCTCGGGGTCCTCTACAATGAGCAGTTCTTC. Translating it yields CASSWLGVLYNEQFF.